The sequence of this TCR beta chain was determined in a study of T cells expressing NK-cell markers. UMIs were included in TCR beta cDNA generated by 5'RACE template switching. TCRdb re-called the 5' RACE reads and gives one entry per CDR3 protein, without DNA. Its clone listing holds about 410,000 distinct CDR3 sequences. The sequenced sample consisted of blood T cells: a sorted CD56 or NKG2C T cell subset, CD4+ or CD8+ T cells, or bulk PBMC T cells (not recorded which). This TCR was recovered from a woman between 45 and 65 years old in good health.

CDR3 loop: CASSPYGRGGSYNEQFF. The J gene is TRBJ2-1, the V gene TRBV5-1; the D gene TCRdb calls, TRBD2, cannot be checked with no DNA. The CDR3 spans 17 residues. The germline CDR1 and CDR2 sequences are SGHRS and YFSETQ.